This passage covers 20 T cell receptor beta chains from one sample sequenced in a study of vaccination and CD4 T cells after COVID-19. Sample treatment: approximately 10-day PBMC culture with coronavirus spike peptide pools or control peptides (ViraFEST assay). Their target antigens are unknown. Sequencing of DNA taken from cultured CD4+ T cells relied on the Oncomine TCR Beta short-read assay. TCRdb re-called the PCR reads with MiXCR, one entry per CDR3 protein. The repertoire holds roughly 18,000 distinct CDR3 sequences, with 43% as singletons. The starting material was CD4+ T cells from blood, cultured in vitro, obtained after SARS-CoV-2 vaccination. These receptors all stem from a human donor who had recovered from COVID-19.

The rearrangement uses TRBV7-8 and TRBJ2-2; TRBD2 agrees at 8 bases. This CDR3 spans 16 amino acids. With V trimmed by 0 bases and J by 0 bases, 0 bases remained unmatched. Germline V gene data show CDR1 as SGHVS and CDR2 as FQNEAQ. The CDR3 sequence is CASSLASGANTGELFF. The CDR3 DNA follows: TGTGCCAGCAGCTTAGCTAGCGGGGCGAACACCGGGGAGCTGTTTTTT.

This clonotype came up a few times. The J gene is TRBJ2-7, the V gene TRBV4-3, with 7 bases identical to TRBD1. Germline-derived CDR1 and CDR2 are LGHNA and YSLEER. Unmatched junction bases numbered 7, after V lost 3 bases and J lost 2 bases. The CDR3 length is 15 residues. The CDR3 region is CASSHDRVATYEQYF. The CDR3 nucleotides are TGCGCCAGCAGCCACGACAGGGTAGCCACCTACGAGCAGTACTTC.

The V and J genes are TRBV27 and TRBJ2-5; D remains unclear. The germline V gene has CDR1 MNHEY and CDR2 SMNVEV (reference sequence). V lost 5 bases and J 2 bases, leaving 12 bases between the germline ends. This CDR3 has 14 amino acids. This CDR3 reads CASSESRRQETQYF. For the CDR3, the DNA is TGTGCCAGCAGTGAGAGCCGGCGTCAAGAGACCCAGTACTTC.

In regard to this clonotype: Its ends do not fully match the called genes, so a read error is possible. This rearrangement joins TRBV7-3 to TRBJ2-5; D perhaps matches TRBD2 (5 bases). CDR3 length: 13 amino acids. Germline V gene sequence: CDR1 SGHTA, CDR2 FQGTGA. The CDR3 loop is CASSQVYRRPQYF. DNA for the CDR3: TGCGCCAGCAGCCAAGTTTATCGGAGGCCCCAGTACTTC.

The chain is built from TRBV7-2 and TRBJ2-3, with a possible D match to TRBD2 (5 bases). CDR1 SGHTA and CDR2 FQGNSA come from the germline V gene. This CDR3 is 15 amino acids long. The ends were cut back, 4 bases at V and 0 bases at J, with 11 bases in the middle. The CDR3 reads CASSSLALSTDTQYF. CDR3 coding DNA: TGTGCCAGCAGCTCGTTAGCGCTTAGCACAGATACGCAGTATTTT.

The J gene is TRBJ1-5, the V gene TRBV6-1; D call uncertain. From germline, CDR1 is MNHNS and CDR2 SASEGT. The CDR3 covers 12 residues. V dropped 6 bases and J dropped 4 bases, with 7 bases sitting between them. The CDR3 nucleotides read TGTGCCAGCAGGACTCTTAATCAGCCCCAGCATTTT. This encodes CASRTLNQPQHF.

The CDR3 region is CASSLAGGADTQYF. The CDR3 nucleotides are TGCGCCAGCAGCTTGGCTGGGGGTGCAGATACGCAGTATTTT. The chain uses TRBV5-1 and TRBJ2-3; D is possibly TRBD1 or TRBD2 (5 bases each). Trimming left V 0 bases short and J 4 bases short, with 9 bases between. Looked up from germline, CDR1 is SGHRS and CDR2 is YFSETQ. The CDR3 totals 14 residues. Filled out from reference TRBV5-1 and TRBJ2-3, the complete variable domain reads KAGVTQTPRYLIKTRGQQVTLSCSPISGHRSVSWYQQTPGQGLQFLFEYFSETQRNKGNFPGRFSGRQFSNSRSEMNVSTLELGDSALYLCASSLAGGADTQYFGPGTRLTVL.

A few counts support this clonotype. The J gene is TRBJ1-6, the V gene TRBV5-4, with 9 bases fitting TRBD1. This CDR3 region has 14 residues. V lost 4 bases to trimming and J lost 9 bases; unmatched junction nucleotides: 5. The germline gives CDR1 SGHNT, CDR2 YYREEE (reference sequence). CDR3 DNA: TGTGCCAGCAGCCCACAGGGGGCCGGTTCACCCCTCCACTTT. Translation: CASSPQGAGSPLHF.

The CDR3 nucleotides are TGTGCCAGTAGTTCGGACAGACAGAACACTGAAGCTTTCTTT. Translated: CASSSDRQNTEAFF. V gene TRBV19 combines with J gene TRBJ1-1; D is possibly TRBD1 (6 bases). V was pared by 5 bases and J by 1 base, with 11 bases between. Germline loops: CDR1 LNHDA, CDR2 SQIVND (reference sequence). The CDR3 has 14 residues.

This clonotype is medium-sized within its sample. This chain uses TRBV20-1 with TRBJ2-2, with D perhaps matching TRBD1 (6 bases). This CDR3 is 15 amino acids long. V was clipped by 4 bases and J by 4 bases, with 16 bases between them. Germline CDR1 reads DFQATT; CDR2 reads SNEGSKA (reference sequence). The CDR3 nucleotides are TGCAGTGCTACCGCTGGGGCAGGGGCCACCGGGGAGCTGTTTTTT. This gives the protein CSATAGAGATGELFF.

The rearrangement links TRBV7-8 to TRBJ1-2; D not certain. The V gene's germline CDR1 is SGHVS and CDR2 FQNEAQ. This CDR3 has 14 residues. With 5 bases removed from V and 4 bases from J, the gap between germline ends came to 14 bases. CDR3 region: CASSTDNWSYGYTF. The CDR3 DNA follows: TGTGCCAGCAGCACCGACAATTGGAGCTATGGCTACACCTTC.

This CDR3 is CSARATGATDTQYF. The CDR3 DNA reads as TGCAGTGCTAGAGCTACCGGGGCCACAGATACGCAGTATTTT. V and J are TRBV20-1 and TRBJ2-3; either TRBD1 or TRBD2 may fit D (5 bases each). The ends were cut back, 1 base at V and 2 bases at J, with 10 bases in the middle. CDR1 DFQATT and CDR2 SNEGSKA come from the germline V gene (reference sequence). This CDR3 has 14 residues.

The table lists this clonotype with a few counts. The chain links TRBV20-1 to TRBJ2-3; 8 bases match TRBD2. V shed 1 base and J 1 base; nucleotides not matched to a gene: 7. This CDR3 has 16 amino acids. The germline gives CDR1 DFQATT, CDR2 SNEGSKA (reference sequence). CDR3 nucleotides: TGCAGTGCTAGAGGGTTCGGGGGGGCTGGCACAGATACGCAGTATTTT. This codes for CSARGFGGAGTDTQYF.

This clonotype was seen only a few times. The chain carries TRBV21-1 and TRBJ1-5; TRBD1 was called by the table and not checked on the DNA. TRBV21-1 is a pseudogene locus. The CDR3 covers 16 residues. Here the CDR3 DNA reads TGTGCCAGCAGCGGGGACCGGGCGAGGAGCAATCAGCCCCAGCATTTT. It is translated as CASSGDRARSNQPQHF.

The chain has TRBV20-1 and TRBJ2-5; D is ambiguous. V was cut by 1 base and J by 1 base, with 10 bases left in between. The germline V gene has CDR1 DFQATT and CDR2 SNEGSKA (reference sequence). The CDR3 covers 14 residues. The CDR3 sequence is CSARARTFQETQYF. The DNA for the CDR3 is TGCAGTGCTAGAGCTAGAACCTTCCAAGAGACCCAGTACTTC.

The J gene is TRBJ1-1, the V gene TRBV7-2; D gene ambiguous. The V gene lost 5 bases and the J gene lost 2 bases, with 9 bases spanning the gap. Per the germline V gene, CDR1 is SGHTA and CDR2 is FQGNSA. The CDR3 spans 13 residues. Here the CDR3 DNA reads TGTGCCAGCAGCCCCCACCTAAACACTGAAGCTTTCTTT. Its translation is CASSPHLNTEAFF.

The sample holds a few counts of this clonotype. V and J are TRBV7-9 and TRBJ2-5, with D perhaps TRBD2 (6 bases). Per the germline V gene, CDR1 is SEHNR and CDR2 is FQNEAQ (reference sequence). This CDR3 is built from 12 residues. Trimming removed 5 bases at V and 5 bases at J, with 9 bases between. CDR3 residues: CASSPLAETQYF. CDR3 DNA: TGTGCCAGCAGCCCGCTAGCGGAGACCCAGTACTTC.

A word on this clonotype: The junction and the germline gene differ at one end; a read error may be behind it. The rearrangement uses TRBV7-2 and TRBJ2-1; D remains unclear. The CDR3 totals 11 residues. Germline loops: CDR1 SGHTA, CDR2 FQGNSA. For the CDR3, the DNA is TGTGCCAGCAGCCAGGACGGCCACAGTGTCTTC. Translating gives CASSQDGHSVF.

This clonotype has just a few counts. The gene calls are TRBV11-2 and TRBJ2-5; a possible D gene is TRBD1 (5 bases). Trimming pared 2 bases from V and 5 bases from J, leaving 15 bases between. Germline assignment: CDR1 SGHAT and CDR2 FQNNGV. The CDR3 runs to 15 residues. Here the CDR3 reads CASSLSQAGMETQYF. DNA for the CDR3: TGTGCCAGCAGCTTATCACAGGCAGGGATGGAGACCCAGTACTTC.

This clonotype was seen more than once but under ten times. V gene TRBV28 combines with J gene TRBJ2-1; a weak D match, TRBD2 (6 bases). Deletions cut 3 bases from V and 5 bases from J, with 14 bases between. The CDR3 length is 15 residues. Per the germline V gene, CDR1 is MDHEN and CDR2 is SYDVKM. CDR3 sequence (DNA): TGTGCCAGCAGTTTTAACGGGGGACGGAACAATGAGCAGTTCTTC. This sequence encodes CASSFNGGRNNEQFF. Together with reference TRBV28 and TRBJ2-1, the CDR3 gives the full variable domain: DVKVTQSSRYLVKRTGEKVFLECVQDMDHENMFWYRQDPGLGLRLIYFSYDVKMKEKGDIPEGYSVSREKKERFSLILESASTNQTSMYLCASSFNGGRNNEQFFGPGTRLTVL.